Listed here are 22 T cell receptor beta chains from one sample, sequenced in a study of blood T cell repertoires in COVID-19. The method was immunoSEQ multiplex PCR; TCRdb's version includes in-frame clones alone and lacks a portion of them. The sample holds around 140,000 clones, around 84% seen once. Material for sequencing was peripheral blood. These TCRs come from an elderly woman with acute or convalescent COVID-19.

This chain links TRBV9 with TRBJ2-1; 10 bases are shared with TRBD2. CDR1 is SGDLS, CDR2 YYNGEE, per germline. Unmatched junction bases numbered 14, after V lost 0 bases and J lost 5 bases. The CDR3 has 19 amino acids. The CDR3 is CASSVASGIRGLAHNEQFF. CDR3 coding DNA: TGTGCCAGCAGCGTAGCGAGTGGGATCAGGGGACTAGCGCACAATGAGCAGTTCTTC. Full variable domain (remainder filled in from reference TRBV9 and TRBJ2-1): DSGVTQTPKHLITATGQRVTLRCSPRSGDLSVYWYQQSLDQGLQFLIQYYNGEERAKGNILERFSAQQFPDLHSELNLSSLELGDSALYFCASSVASGIRGLAHNEQFFGPGTRLTVL.

The chain recombines TRBV5-6 with TRBJ1-5; 9 positions match TRBD1. Looked up from germline, CDR1 is SGHDT and CDR2 is YYEEEE. V was pared by 0 bases and J by 7 bases, with 2 bases of the junction left unmatched. This CDR3 spans 14 amino acids. CDR3 in amino acids: CASSLGTGAQPQHF. CDR3 sequence (DNA): TGTGCCAGCAGCTTGGGGACAGGGGCCCAGCCCCAGCATTTT.

The chain uses TRBV27 and TRBJ2-2; tentative D call: TRBD2 (5 bases). The CDR3 is 15 residues long. Germline V CDR1 and CDR2: MNHEY, SMNVEV (reference sequence). V dropped 0 bases and J dropped 4 bases, with 9 bases sitting between them. CDR3 residues: CASSLSGRVTGELFF. Written as DNA, the CDR3 is TGTGCCAGCAGTTTATCAGGGCGGGTCACCGGGGAGCTGTTTTTT.

The rearrangement uses TRBV10-2 and TRBJ2-7, with D perhaps TRBD2 (6 bases). The germline V and J ends were trimmed by 9 bases and 0 bases, with 15 bases remaining between them. The CDR3 length is 14 residues. Germline V gene data show CDR1 as WSHSY and CDR2 as SAAADI. The chain's CDR3 is CASSAGWSSYEQYF. CDR3 coding DNA: TGCGCCAGTTCCGCGGGGTGGAGCTCCTACGAGCAGTACTTC.

The chain's CDR3 is CASSLGDRGRGNTEAFF. The CDR3, as DNA: TGTGCCAGCAGCTTGGGGGACAGGGGGCGAGGGAACACTGAAGCTTTCTTT. This chain uses TRBV5-4 with TRBJ1-1; 12 nucleotides align to TRBD1. The CDR3 runs to 17 residues. The J segment lost 1 base and the V segment lost 0 bases, leaving 4 bases of the junction unmatched. Germline V gene sequence: CDR1 SGHNT, CDR2 YYREEE (reference sequence). Full variable domain (remainder filled in from reference TRBV5-4 and TRBJ1-1): ETGVTQSPTHLIKTRGQQVTLRCSSQSGHNTVSWYQQALGQGPQFIFQYYREEENGRGNFPPRFSGLQFPNYSSELNVNALELDDSALYLCASSLGDRGRGNTEAFFGQGTRLTVV.

The rearrangement links TRBV4-3 to TRBJ2-3; D is possibly TRBD2 (6 bases). Trimming took off 0 bases at V and 3 bases at J, with 10 bases between the two ends. This CDR3 has 15 amino acids. The germline V gene encodes CDR1 LGHNA and CDR2 YSLEER. As DNA, the CDR3 is TGCGCCAGCAGCCAAGAGTGGCGGGGAACAGATACGCAGTATTTT. It codes for CASSQEWRGTDTQYF.

This clone occurred a few times. This chain connects TRBV21-1 to TRBJ1-2; the table's D call, TRBD1, has no DNA check behind it. TRBV21-1 is recorded as a pseudogene. The CDR3 spans 12 residues. CDR3 sequence reads: CASTGTLYGYTF. As DNA, the CDR3 is TGTGCCAGTACCGGGACACTCTATGGCTACACCTTC.

The rearrangement links TRBV19 to TRBJ1-5, with D possibly being TRBD1 (6 bases). The CDR3 extends over 15 amino acids. The V end was cut by 5 bases, the J end by 0 bases, with 11 bases between. Germline V CDR1 and CDR2: LNHDA, SQIVND (reference sequence). CDR3 amino acids: CASSRGQFSNQPQHF. The CDR3 DNA is TGTGCCAGTAGTCGAGGACAGTTTAGCAATCAGCCCCAGCATTTT.

J is TRBJ1-2 and V is TRBV2; 9 nucleotides match TRBD1. CDR1 and CDR2 from the germline V gene are SNHLY and FYNNEI. This CDR3 contains 15 residues. V lost 0 bases to trimming and J lost 8 bases; unmatched junction nucleotides: 7. CDR3 loop: CASSEAGQGVRGYTF. In nucleotides, the CDR3 is TGTGCCAGCAGTGAAGCGGGACAGGGAGTACGCGGCTACACCTTC.

The chain links TRBV6-6 to TRBJ2-1; possible D gene TRBD1, 6 bases. The CDR3 loop spans 15 amino acids. Germline V gives CDR1 MNHNY, CDR2 SVGAGI (reference sequence). V dropped 7 bases and J dropped 10 bases, with 23 bases sitting between them. In DNA form, the CDR3 reads TGTGCCAGCACCCAGGGGCGACCACACACGGAGGAGCAGTTCTTC. It specifies CASTQGRPHTEEQFF.

The chain is built from TRBV10-2 and TRBJ1-6; TRBD1 matches 8 bases. J lost 3 bases, V lost 4 bases, and 5 bases had no gene match. Germline V lookup: CDR1 WSHSY, CDR2 SAAADI. The CDR3 sequence is 16 residues long. The CDR3, as DNA: TGCGCCAGCAGTGCGGTCGGACAGGGCTATAATTCACCCCTCCACTTT. Its protein is CASSAVGQGYNSPLHF.

The V and J genes are TRBV5-5 and TRBJ2-7, with D perhaps matching TRBD2 (6 bases). The CDR3 is 14 residues long. Germline V gives CDR1 SGHKS, CDR2 YYEKEE (reference sequence). The V end lost 3 bases, the J end lost 5 bases, and 15 bases lay between the germline ends. The CDR3 nucleotides are TGTGCCAGCAGCTCCTGGGGACCGGGGGACGAGCAGTACTTC. It is translated as CASSSWGPGDEQYF.

The rearrangement joins TRBV9 to TRBJ2-3; 9 positions agree with TRBD2. The CDR3 length is 16 residues. J was trimmed by 5 bases and V by 0 bases; bases with no gene match: 7. In germline, CDR1 is SGDLS, CDR2 YYNGEE. In DNA form, the CDR3 reads TGTGCCAGCAGCGTAGCTCCGGGACTAGCTAAAGATACGCAGTATTTT. It specifies CASSVAPGLAKDTQYF.

J is TRBJ1-5 and V is TRBV6-5; 8 nucleotides line up with TRBD1. The V and J ends lost 6 bases and 0 bases, in that order; junction bases with no gene match: 4. Germline CDR1 reads MNHEY; CDR2 reads SVGAGI. The CDR3 contains 15 residues. In nucleotides, the CDR3 is TGTGCCAGCAGCCTGGACAGGGCTAGCAATCAGCCCCAGCATTTT. It is translated as CASSLDRASNQPQHF.

This chain links TRBV6-5 with TRBJ2-3; maybe TRBD1 (6 bases). Trimming cost V 6 bases and J 7 bases, with 17 bases left between them. This CDR3 contains 14 residues. From germline, CDR1 is MNHEY and CDR2 SVGAGI. This CDR3 is CASRDGLGANTQYF. The CDR3 DNA follows: TGTGCCAGCAGGGACGGGCTGGGGGCAAATACGCAGTATTTT.

The chain carries TRBV7-8 and TRBJ2-5, with 12 bases that match TRBD1. This CDR3 comprises 17 residues. Germline-derived CDR1 and CDR2 are SGHVS and FQNEAQ. V lost 2 bases and J lost 4; bases outside the gene matches: 8. The CDR3 is CASSLLTGTGGRETQYF. CDR3 nucleotide sequence: TGTGCCAGCAGCTTATTGACCGGGACAGGGGGCCGAGAGACCCAGTACTTC.

The CDR3 here is CASTPLDRGQLNYGYTF. The CDR3 nucleotides read TGTGCCAGTACCCCCTTGGACAGGGGGCAACTTAACTATGGCTACACCTTC. The V gene is TRBV19, the J gene TRBJ1-2, with TRBD1 identical over 11 bases. The trim removed 7 bases at V and 1 base at J, leaving 11 bases unmatched. CDR3 size: 17 residues. Germline V gene data show CDR1 as LNHDA and CDR2 as SQIVND (reference sequence).

This chain links TRBV29-1 with TRBJ1-1, with a weak D call TRBD1 (6 bases). The CDR3 has 14 residues. V was shortened by 6 bases and J by 7 bases, with 21 bases between the two germline ends. Per germline, CDR1 SQVTM and CDR2 ANQGSEA. CDR3 in amino acids: CSVRMVGGRSEAFF. The CDR3, as DNA: TGCAGCGTGAGGATGGTAGGGGGTCGGAGTGAAGCTTTCTTT.

The CDR3 loop reads CASSQDMGLFLGGYTF. The CDR3 DNA reads TGCGCCAGCAGCCAAGATATGGGACTCTTTCTCGGTGGCTACACCTTC. The rearrangement links TRBV4-3 to TRBJ1-2; possible D gene TRBD1, 5 bases. Looked up from germline, CDR1 is LGHNA and CDR2 is YSLEER. Trimming cost V 0 bases and J 7 bases, with 18 bases left between them. The CDR3 contains 16 residues.

The chain employs TRBV5-6 and TRBJ1-5; no firm D call. Germline CDR1 reads SGHDT; CDR2 reads YYEEEE. The CDR3 contains 14 residues. V dropped 2 bases and J dropped 9 bases, with 15 bases sitting between them. The CDR3 DNA follows: TGTGCCAGCAGCTTTCGGACGGCCGCGGGGCCCCAGCATTTT. As protein: CASSFRTAAGPQHF.

The V gene is TRBV18, the J gene TRBJ2-1; 8 bases match TRBD1. V lost 3 bases to trimming and J lost 6 bases; unmatched junction nucleotides: 4. Germline CDR1 and CDR2: KGHSH and LQKENI. This CDR3 comprises 14 residues. In nucleotides, the CDR3 is TGTGCCAGCTCACCTAGGACAGGGATCAATGAGCAGTTCTTC. It is translated as CASSPRTGINEQFF.

The V and J genes are TRBV5-5 and TRBJ1-1; TRBD1 aligns across 8 bases. The CDR3 has 14 residues. Germline V gene data show CDR1 as SGHKS and CDR2 as YYEKEE (reference sequence). V was pared by 1 base and J by 4 bases, with 3 bases of the junction left unmatched. Written as DNA, the CDR3 is TGTGCCAGCAGCTTGACAGGGGGGCCCACTGAAGCTTTCTTT. It translates to CASSLTGGPTEAFF. Supplemented by reference TRBV5-5 and TRBJ1-1, the full variable domain reads DAGVTQSPTHLIKTRGQQVTLRCSPISGHKSVSWYQQVLGQGPQFIFQYYEKEERGRGNFPDRFSARQFPNYSSELNVNALLLGDSALYLCASSLTGGPTEAFFGQGTRLTVV.